Below are 14 T cell receptor beta chains sequenced from a single sample in a study of cytomegalovirus exposure and HLA in healthy donors. The PCR made use of 60 Vbeta and 13 Jbeta primers. Sequenced by immunoSEQ multiplex PCR; TCRdb stores in-frame clones only, minus some. Found here are approximately 160,000 clones, approximately 80% of them singletons; the top ten hold around 4.3%. Sequencing was carried out using PBMCs. These receptors were taken from a woman in her 50s in good health and CMV-seropositive.

The chain is built from TRBV10-3 and TRBJ2-7, with 7 bases matching TRBD1. Germline CDR1 is ENHRY and CDR2 is SYGVKD. V shed 6 bases and J 0 bases; nucleotides not matched to a gene: 2. The CDR3 runs to 13 residues. In DNA, the CDR3 is TGTGCCATCAGACAGGGGCTCTCCTACGAGCAGTACTTC. The encoded protein is CAIRQGLSYEQYF.

The V call is TRBV29-1, the J call TRBJ1-2; D is possibly TRBD1 (6 bases). V lost 1 base and J 6 bases, leaving 12 bases between the germline ends. Germline CDR1 reads SQVTM; CDR2 reads ANQGSEA. The CDR3 runs 13 residues. DNA of the CDR3: TGCAGCGTTGAAGGACGGACAGAGGATGGCTACACCTTC. The encoded protein is CSVEGRTEDGYTF.

This clone was seen just once. The chain couples TRBV7-3 to TRBJ2-2, with 7 bases identical to TRBD2. Germline V lookup: CDR1 SGHTA, CDR2 FQGTGA. There are 14 residues in the CDR3. V was clipped by 3 bases and J by 5 bases; unmatched bases: 3. The CDR3 sequence: CASSFGLVTGELFF. DNA for the CDR3: TGTGCCAGCAGCTTTGGACTAGTGACCGGGGAGCTGTTTTTT.

The J gene is TRBJ2-7, the V gene TRBV5-1, with 10 nucleotides matching TRBD1. The CDR3 runs 15 residues. The V segment lost 4 bases and the J segment 4 bases; nucleotides outside the gene matches: 8. Per germline, CDR1 SGHRS and CDR2 YFSETQ. CDR3 sequence: CASSPRQGAMYEQYF. CDR3 in DNA: TGCGCCAGCAGCCCAAGACAGGGGGCAATGTACGAGCAGTACTTC.

The chain carries TRBV7-2 and TRBJ2-1; 8 nucleotides line up with TRBD1. The CDR3 is made up of 14 amino acids. V lost 3 bases, J lost 5 bases, and 3 bases stayed unmatched. Germline-derived CDR1 and CDR2 are SGHTA and FQGNSA. In DNA, the CDR3 is TGTGCCAGCAGCTTCGGGACAGGCAACAATGAGCAGTTCTTC. Its protein product is CASSFGTGNNEQFF.

This sequence joins TRBV6-1 and TRBJ2-1; no clear D gene. CDR1 is MNHNS and CDR2 is SASEGT in the germline V gene. Trimming cost V 2 bases and J 10 bases, with 9 bases left between them. The CDR3 is 12 residues long. As DNA, the CDR3 is TGTGCCAGCAGTGAAAGGCCTAGGGAGCAGTTCTTC. Its protein product is CASSERPREQFF.

This clone was detected once. The gene calls are TRBV28 and TRBJ2-3; no clear D gene. The CDR3 runs to 15 residues. Trimming removed 3 bases from V and 0 bases from J, with 10 bases in between. Germline CDR1 and CDR2: MDHEN and SYDVKM. DNA for the CDR3: TGTGCCAGCAGTTTGTGGAGCGTTAGCACAGATACGCAGTATTTT. It is translated as CASSLWSVSTDTQYF.

This clone was detected only a few times. This rearrangement joins TRBV7-8 to TRBJ2-1, with TRBD2 matching over 15 bases. The V and J ends lost 1 base and 7 bases, in that order; junction bases with no gene match: 5. Germline CDR1 is SGHVS and CDR2 is FQNEAQ. The CDR3 has 17 amino acids. The CDR3 DNA follows: TGTGCCAGCAGCTTAGGGACTAGCGGGGGGGCTGGGAATGAGCAGTTCTTC. Translated: CASSLGTSGGAGNEQFF.

This rearrangement joins TRBV19 to TRBJ2-3; a weak D match, TRBD1 (5 bases). The germline V gene encodes CDR1 LNHDA and CDR2 SQIVND (reference sequence). This CDR3 comprises 14 residues. V was clipped by 10 bases and J by 0 bases, with 14 bases between them. This CDR3 is CATSLDTSTDTQYF. The CDR3, as DNA: TGTGCCACCTCCCTGGACACTAGCACAGATACGCAGTATTTT.

The genes are TRBV9 and TRBJ2-3; weak D call: TRBD1 (6 bases). The V gene's germline CDR1 is SGDLS and CDR2 YYNGEE. Trimming left V 2 bases short and J 6 bases short, with 16 bases between. The length of the CDR3 is 15 residues. The CDR3, as DNA: TGTGCCAGCAGCGTTACCCCTCAGGGGACGGATACGCAGTATTTT. Translating it yields CASSVTPQGTDTQYF.

This rearrangement joins TRBV19 to TRBJ2-3; TRBD1 agrees at 7 bases. This CDR3 contains 13 residues. Germline V gives CDR1 LNHDA, CDR2 SQIVND (reference sequence). The ends lost 9 bases at V and 3 bases at J; junction bases unmatched: 6. The CDR3 here is CASEGARTDTQYF. CDR3 sequence (DNA): TGTGCCAGCGAGGGGGCGCGTACAGATACGCAGTATTTT. The whole variable domain, remainder taken from reference TRBV19 and TRBJ2-3, is DGGITQSPKYLFRKEGQNVTLSCEQNLNHDAMYWYRQDPGQGLRLIYYSQIVNDFQKGDIAEGYSVSREKKESFPLTVTSAQKNPTAFYLCASEGARTDTQYFGPGTRLTVL.

The J gene is TRBJ1-3, the V gene TRBV4-1; D uncertain. The CDR3 consists of 17 residues. The germline V and J ends were trimmed by 3 bases and 0 bases, with 15 bases remaining between them. Germline CDR1 MGHRA, CDR2 YSYEKL. In DNA, the CDR3 is TGCGCCAGCAGCCAGGGCCCGCAAGGCTTCTCTGGAAACACCATATATTTT. It translates to CASSQGPQGFSGNTIYF.

This rearrangement joins TRBV28 to TRBJ2-2; 9 bases agree with TRBD2. Looked up from germline, CDR1 is MDHEN and CDR2 is SYDVKM. V dropped 5 bases and J dropped 6; count of bases not matched to a gene: 19. The CDR3 contains 19 residues. The DNA of the CDR3 is TGTGCCAGCAGTCCCCGGGGGGGTAGCGGGAGAGGAAGGGCCGGGGAGCTGTTTTTT. Its protein is CASSPRGGSGRGRAGELFF. Full variable domain (rest looked up from reference TRBV28 and TRBJ2-2): DVKVTQSSRYLVKRTGEKVFLECVQDMDHENMFWYRQDPGLGLRLIYFSYDVKMKEKGDIPEGYSVSREKKERFSLILESASTNQTSMYLCASSPRGGSGRGRAGELFFGEGSRLTVL.

CDR3 sequence (DNA): TGTGCCAGCAGCCGAGCTTCCGAAACCTACGAGCAGTACTTC. Encoded protein: CASSRASETYEQYF. The rearrangement joins TRBV7-6 to TRBJ2-5; D ambiguous. Judging by the DNA end, TRBJ2-7 fits better; the J call may be wrong. Germline values: CDR1 SGHVS, CDR2 FNYEAQ. CDR3 length: 14 amino acids.